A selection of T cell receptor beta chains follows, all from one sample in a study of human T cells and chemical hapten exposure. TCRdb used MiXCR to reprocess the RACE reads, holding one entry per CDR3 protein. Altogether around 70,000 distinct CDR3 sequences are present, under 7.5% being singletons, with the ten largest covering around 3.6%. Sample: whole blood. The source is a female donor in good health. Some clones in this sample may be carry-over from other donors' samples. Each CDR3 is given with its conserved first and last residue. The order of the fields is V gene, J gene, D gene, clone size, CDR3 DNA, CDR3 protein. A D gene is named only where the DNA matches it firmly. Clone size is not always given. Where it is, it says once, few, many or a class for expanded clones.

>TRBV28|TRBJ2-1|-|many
TGTGCCAGCAGTTTTTTTGGCGACCCTCGCCGGGAGCGGGAGCAGTTCTTC
CASSFFGDPRREREQFF
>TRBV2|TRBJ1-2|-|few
TGTGCCAGCAGTGAAGAAGCGGGGACCTATGGCTACACCTTC
CASSEEAGTYGYTF
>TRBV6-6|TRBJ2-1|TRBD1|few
TGTGCCAGCAGTAAGGGACAGGTCAACAATGAGCAGTTCTTC
CASSKGQVNNEQFF
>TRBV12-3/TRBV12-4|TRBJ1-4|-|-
TGTGCCAGCAGTTTTTCGGGTGTCTATGAAAAACTGTTTTTT
CASSFSGVYEKLFF
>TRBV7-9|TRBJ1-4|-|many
TGTGCCAGCAGCCCCCGAGTGGTTGGTGAAAAACTGTTTTTT
CASSPRVVGEKLFF
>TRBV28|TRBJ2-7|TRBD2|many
TGTGCCAGCAATAACCCGGGACTAGCTCGCGAGCAGTACTTC
CASNNPGLAREQYF
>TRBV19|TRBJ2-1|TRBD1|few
TGTGCCAGTAGTATGGGACAGAACAATGAGCAGTTCTTC
CASSMGQNNEQFF
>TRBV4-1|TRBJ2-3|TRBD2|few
TGCGCCAGCAGCCAACCAGCTAGCGGGAGCACAGATACGCAGTATTTT
CASSQPASGSTDTQYF
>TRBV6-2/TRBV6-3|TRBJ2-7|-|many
TGTGCCAGCAGTCCCCGGGGCTCCTACGAGCAGTACTTT
CASSPRGSYEQYF
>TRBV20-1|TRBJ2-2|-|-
TGCAGTGCTCCGGCGTCCGCGACGAACACCGGGGAGCTGTTTTTT
CSAPASATNTGELFF
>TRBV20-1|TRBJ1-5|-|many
TGCAGTGCTAGAGTGAATAGCAATCAGCCCCAGCATTTT
CSARVNSNQPQHF
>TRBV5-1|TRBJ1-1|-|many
TGCGCCAGCAGCTTGTCTTCGCGGGGGACTGAAGCTTTCTTT
CASSLSSRGTEAFF
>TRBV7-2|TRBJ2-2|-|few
TGTGCCAGCAGCTTAATGTTGCAGGGGGGGGCCGGGGAGCTGTTTTTT
CASSLMLQGGAGELFF
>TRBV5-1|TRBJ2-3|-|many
TGCGCCAGCAGCTTCGGGACTTCCCCCGCAGATACGCAGTATTTT
CASSFGTSPADTQYF
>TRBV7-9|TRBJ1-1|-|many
TGTGCCAGCAGCCTCCAAGGGTTTCACTTGGAAGCTTTCTTT
CASSLQGFHLEAFF
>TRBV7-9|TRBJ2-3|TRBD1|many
TGTGCCAGCAGCGGAAACAGGGGTTCTAGCACAGATACGCAGTATTTT
CASSGNRGSSTDTQYF
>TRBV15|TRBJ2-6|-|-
TGTGCCACCAGCAGACGGAGGGCCGAATTAGCTGGGGCCAACGTCCTGACTTTC
CATSRRRAELAGANVLTF
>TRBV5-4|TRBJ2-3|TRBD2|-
TGTGCCAGCAGCCCGGCTAGCGGGAAAACAGATACGCAGTATTTT
CASSPASGKTDTQYF
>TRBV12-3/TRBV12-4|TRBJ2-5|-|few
TGTGCCAGCAGTTTAGGCTCCGGAGTCCAAGAGACCCAGTACTTC
CASSLGSGVQETQYF
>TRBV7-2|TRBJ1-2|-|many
TGTGCCAGCAGCTTAGGGACGGACCTTAACTATGGCTACACCTTC
CASSLGTDLNYGYTF
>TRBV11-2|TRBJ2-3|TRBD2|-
TGTGCCAGCAGCTTACTAGCGGGCCGAGATACGCAGTATTTT
CASSLLAGRDTQYF
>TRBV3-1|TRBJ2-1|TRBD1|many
TGTGCCAGCAGCCTTGCCGGGACAGCAGACAATGAGCAGTTCTTC
CASSLAGTADNEQFF
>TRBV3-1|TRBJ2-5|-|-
TGTGCCAGCAGCCAAGATGGACACCTAAGGACAGAGACCCAGTACTTC
CASSQDGHLRTETQYF